This T cell receptor beta chain was recorded in a study of control samples from healthy donors and cancer patients. The CDR3 is made up of 15 amino acids. Between the trimmed V and J ends, which lost 2 bases and 4 bases, there was a span of 11 bases. The V gene's germline CDR1 is MNHNY and CDR2 SVGAGI (reference sequence). The table came from immunoSEQ multiplex PCR; TCRdb's copy has only in-frame clones and leaves some out. The sample has around 180,000 clones; roughly 94% are singletons. This clonotype was obtained from a woman younger than 35 in good health. The chain recombines TRBV6-6 with TRBJ2-2; no clear D. Sequenced sample: blood. The CDR3, as DNA: TGTGCCAGCAGTTACAATCTTCCGGGCACCGGGGAGCTGTTTTTT. Translated: CASSYNLPGTGELFF.